The rows below give T cell receptor beta chains drawn from one sample of a study of cytomegalovirus exposure and HLA in healthy donors. Here immunoSEQ multiplex PCR was the method, and the copy in TCRdb shows in-frame clones only, minus some. The sample includes roughly 100,000 clones, over 70% of them seen just once. Material for sequencing was PBMCs. These TCRs come from a woman between 40 and 50 years old in good health and CMV-seropositive. Both conserved end residues are trimmed from each CDR3.

V	J	CDR3
TRBV2	TRBJ1-6	ATRARGNSPLH
TRBV9	TRBJ1-2	ASSVLDRAYGGYT
TRBV5-6	TRBJ1-4	ASSLFGTGINEKLF
TRBV4-3	TRBJ2-3	ASSQARASGSDTQY
TRBV6-4	TRBJ2-1	ASSERTGGNEQF
TRBV2	TRBJ2-3	ASRPTSGGADTQY
TRBV29-1	TRBJ2-1	SVQTTRGFSYNEQF
TRBV6-1	TRBJ1-1	ASSERGWKGDTEAF
TRBV6-5	TRBJ1-3	ASSYSEGNTIY
TRBV27	TRBJ1-5	ASRSTLHQPQH
TRBV9	TRBJ2-2	ASSGLVPTAGELF
TRBV6-5	TRBJ1-1	ASKKTAQGTEAF
TRBV6-1	TRBJ2-1	ASSVVSGRARNEQF
TRBV28	TRBJ1-2	ASSLDRGYGYT
TRBV5-6	TRBJ2-3	ASSFQYDLPVRTDTQY
TRBV4-3	TRBJ1-3	ASSQDLRGPGNTIY
TRBV5-4	TRBJ1-1	ASSTRGGATEAF
TRBV7-9	TRBJ1-6	ASTWDNRGSPLH
TRBV4-3	TRBJ2-1	ASSEVFSSGYYNEQF
TRBV10-3	TRBJ1-5	AISLTGVGQPQH
TRBV28	TRBJ1-4	ASRSPGQGNEKLF
TRBV5-1	TRBJ2-1	ASSHRSRGSGVYNEQF
TRBV28	TRBJ1-6	ASSPSIWGLRQEQSPLH
TRBV27	TRBJ1-6	ASRLLRVGALH
TRBV28	TRBJ2-5	ASSTQLEQY
TRBV5-4	TRBJ2-1	ASSFNGPAGGFYNEQF
TRBV5-1	TRBJ1-4	ASSFSAGGTTNEKLF
TRBV2	TRBJ1-5	ASSGTGFRNQPQH
TRBV7-9	TRBJ2-7	ASSLAGGTYEQY
TRBV7-6	TRBJ1-1	ASSLARRTEAF
TRBV19	TRBJ2-5	ASSIRGRGETQY
TRBV28	TRBJ2-5	ASSATLTPLAGVQETQY
TRBV27	TRBJ1-6	ASSPNRGSDYNSPLH
TRBV7-2	TRBJ1-3	ASSLGSGFHSGNTIY
TRBV5-4	TRBJ2-1	ASSLGLAGDEQF
TRBV13	TRBJ2-7	ASSQGSYEQY
TRBV6-4	TRBJ2-3	ASSDEAGGTDTQY
TRBV9	TRBJ2-3	ASSAGDVGDTQY
TRBV7-9	TRBJ1-1	ASSPDRGRKNTEAF
TRBV13	TRBJ1-5	ASSLGPGQSNQPQH
TRBV6-1	TRBJ1-6	ASSAPGRSSYNSPLH
TRBV28	TRBJ2-3	ASSPVAIIGSDTQY
TRBV6-5	TRBJ2-1	ASSYGGAYNEQF
TRBV28	TRBJ1-5	ASSSGQGVAVNQPQH
TRBV7-9	TRBJ2-3	SSSFQPSGVGAGNTQY
TRBV27	TRBJ1-1	ASSLRGGTEAF
TRBV5-4	TRBJ2-3	ASRSYLGAQY
TRBV19	TRBJ2-6	ASSSTIQGTLSSGANVLT
TRBV7-6	.	ASSLGGARSYEQY
TRBV28	TRBJ2-6	ASSPGQTYSGANVLT
TRBV11-2	TRBJ2-1	ASSLVQSYNEQF
TRBV7-2	TRBJ1-2	ASRLQVTSTTDGYT
TRBV7-9	TRBJ2-7	ASSARLAGAYEQY
TRBV5-1	TRBJ2-1	ASSLDTGANNEQF
TRBV7-9	TRBJ1-2	SSSARQYGYT
TRBV11-2	TRBJ2-3	ASSLVAGGTDTQY
TRBV28	TRBJ2-2	ASGSGGTGELF
TRBV27	TRBJ1-3	ASSSLPFFGQGIIAGNTIY
TRBV19	TRBJ2-7	ASSIDHSSGYEQY
TRBV5-5	TRBJ2-5	ASSLLTSGIQETQY